This record concerns one TCR beta chain sequence. The antigen remains undetermined. This entry is derived from a study of cytomegalovirus exposure and HLA in healthy donors. This CDR3 has 17 residues. CDR1 KGHSH and CDR2 LQKENI come from the germline V gene. The J segment lost 4 bases and the V segment lost 3 bases, leaving 13 bases of the junction unmatched. PCR used 60 Vbeta primers and 13 Jbeta primers. Repertoires were generated with immunoSEQ multiplex PCR, while TCRdb's copy carries only in-frame clones and drops some. The table shows about 140,000 clones, with around 78% occurring only once. Study findings and constraints: Later work found that TCR association rates differed between HLA loci; DRB1 had the most and HLA-C the fewest. An analysis done earlier found most TCR beta V segments productive about 87% or about 30% of the time.

Sequenced material: PBMCs. The J gene is TRBJ2-5, the V gene TRBV18; 8 bases map to TRBD1. The origin of this receptor is a woman aged 18-29 years in good health and CMV-seropositive. As DNA, the CDR3 is TGTGCCAGCTCACCCGCGGTTACCAGGGGGCCCAGAGAGACCCAGTACTTC. It is translated as CASSPAVTRGPRETQYF. Filled out from reference TRBV18 and TRBJ2-5, the complete variable domain reads NAGVMQNPRHLVRRRGQEARLRCSPMKGHSHVYWYRQLPEEGLKFMVYLQKENIIDESGMPKERFSAEFPKEGPSILRIQQVVRGDSAAYFCASSPAVTRGPRETQYFGPGTRLLVL.